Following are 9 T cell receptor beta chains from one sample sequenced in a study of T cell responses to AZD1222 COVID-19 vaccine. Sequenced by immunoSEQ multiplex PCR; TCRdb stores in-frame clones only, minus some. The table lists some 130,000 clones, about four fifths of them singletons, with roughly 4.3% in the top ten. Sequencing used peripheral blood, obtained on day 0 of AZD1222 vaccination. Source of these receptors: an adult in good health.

The CDR3 DNA sequence: TGTGCCAGCAGGTACGAGGGTGGCTACACCTTC. It encodes CASRYEGGYTF. The chain couples TRBV6-2 or TRBV6-3 to TRBJ1-2; D is ambiguous. V dropped 6 bases and J dropped 7 bases, with 9 bases sitting between them. Germline V gene data show CDR1 as MNHEY and CDR2 as SVGEGT. This CDR3 contains 11 residues.

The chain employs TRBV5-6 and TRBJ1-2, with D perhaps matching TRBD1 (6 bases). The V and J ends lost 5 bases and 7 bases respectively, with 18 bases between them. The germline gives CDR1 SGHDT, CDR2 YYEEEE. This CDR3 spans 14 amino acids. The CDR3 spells CASSMTGPGVGYTF. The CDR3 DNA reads TGTGCCAGCAGTATGACAGGACCCGGGGTTGGCTACACCTTC.

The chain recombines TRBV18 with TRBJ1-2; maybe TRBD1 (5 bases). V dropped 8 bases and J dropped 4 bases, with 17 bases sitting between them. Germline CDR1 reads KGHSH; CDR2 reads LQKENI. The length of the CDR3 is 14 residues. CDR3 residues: CASAGGHGPYGYTF. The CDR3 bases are TGTGCCAGCGCTGGGGGTCACGGGCCCTATGGCTACACCTTC. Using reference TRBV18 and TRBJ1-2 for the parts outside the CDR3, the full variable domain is NAGVMQNPRHLVRRRGQEARLRCSPMKGHSHVYWYRQLPEEGLKFMVYLQKENIIDESGMPKERFSAEFPKEGPSILRIQQVVRGDSAAYFCASAGGHGPYGYTFGSGTRLTVV.

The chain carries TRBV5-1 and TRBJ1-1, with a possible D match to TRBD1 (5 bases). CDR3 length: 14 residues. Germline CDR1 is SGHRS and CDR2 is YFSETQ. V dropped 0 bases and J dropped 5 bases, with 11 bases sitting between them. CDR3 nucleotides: TGCGCCAGCAGCTTGGCCTTAAGGGGTACTGAAGCTTTCTTT. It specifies CASSLALRGTEAFF.

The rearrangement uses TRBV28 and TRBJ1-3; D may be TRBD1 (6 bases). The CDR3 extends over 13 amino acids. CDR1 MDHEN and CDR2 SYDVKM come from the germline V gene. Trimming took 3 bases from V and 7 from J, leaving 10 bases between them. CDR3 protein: CASSFGDTNTIYF. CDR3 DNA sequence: TGTGCCAGCAGTTTCGGGGACACTAACACCATATATTTT. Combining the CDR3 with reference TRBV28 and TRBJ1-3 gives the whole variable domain DVKVTQSSRYLVKRTGEKVFLECVQDMDHENMFWYRQDPGLGLRLIYFSYDVKMKEKGDIPEGYSVSREKKERFSLILESASTNQTSMYLCASSFGDTNTIYFGEGSWLTVV.

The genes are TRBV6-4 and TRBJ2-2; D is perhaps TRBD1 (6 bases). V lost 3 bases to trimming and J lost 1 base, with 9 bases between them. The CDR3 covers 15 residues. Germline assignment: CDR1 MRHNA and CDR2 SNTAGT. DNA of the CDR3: TGTGCCAGCAGTGAAGCGACAGGGAACACCGGGGAGCTGTTTTTT. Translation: CASSEATGNTGELFF.

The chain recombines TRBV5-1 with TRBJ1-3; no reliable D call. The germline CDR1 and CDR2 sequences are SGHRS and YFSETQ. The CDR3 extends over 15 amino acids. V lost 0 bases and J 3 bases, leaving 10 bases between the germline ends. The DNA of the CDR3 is TGCGCCAGCAGCTTGGGGACCAAACTTGGAAACACCATATATTTT. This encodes CASSLGTKLGNTIYF.

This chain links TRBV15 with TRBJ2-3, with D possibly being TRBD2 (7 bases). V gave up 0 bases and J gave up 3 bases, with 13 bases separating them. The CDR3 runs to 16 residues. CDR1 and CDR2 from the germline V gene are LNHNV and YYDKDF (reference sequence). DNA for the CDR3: TGTGCCACCAGCAGAGATAAGGGGAGGGGGACAGATACGCAGTATTTT. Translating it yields CATSRDKGRGTDTQYF. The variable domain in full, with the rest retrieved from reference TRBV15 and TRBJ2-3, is DAMVIQNPRYQVTQFGKPVTLSCSQTLNHNVMYWYQQKSSQAPKLLFHYYDKDFNNEADTPDNFQSRRPNTSFCFLDIRSPGLGDTAMYLCATSRDKGRGTDTQYFGPGTRLTVL.

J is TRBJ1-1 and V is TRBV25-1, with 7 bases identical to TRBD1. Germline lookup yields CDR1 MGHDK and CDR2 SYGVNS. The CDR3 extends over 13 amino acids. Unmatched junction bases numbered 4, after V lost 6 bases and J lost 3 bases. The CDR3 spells CASSTGADTEAFF. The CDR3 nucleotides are TGTGCCAGCAGCACAGGGGCGGACACTGAAGCTTTCTTT.